The rows below give T cell receptor beta chains drawn from one sample of a study of CD8+CD57+ T cells in acquired aplastic anemia. TCRdb independently ran MiXCR on the reads; one entry per CDR3 protein. The sample holds 400,000 to 600,000 distinct CDR3 sequences, more than 25% seen once. The sequencing input was sorted CD4+, CD8+, or CD8+CD57+ T cells (not recorded which) from PBMCs. The receptors were sampled from a human donor with aplastic anemia. Each CDR3 is given with its conserved first and last residue. D genes are given only for firm matches. Only part of the rows carry a size: once, few, many, or a class if the clone is expanded.

clone size	D gene	V gene	J gene	CDR3 DNA	CDR3 protein
many	NA	TRBV19	TRBJ1-1	TGTGCCAGTACTTCCGTCCTTATGAACACTGAAGCTTTCTTT	CASTSVLMNTEAFF
many	TRBD1	TRBV27	TRBJ1-2	TGTGCCAGCAGCCCAGGGGGTTCCTATGGCTACACCTTC	CASSPGGSYGYTF
few	NA	TRBV6-1	TRBJ1-1	TGTGCCAGCAGTGACGAGGGGCCCACTGAAGCTTTCTTT	CASSDEGPTEAFF
NA	NA	TRBV6-1	TRBJ1-2	TGTGCCAGCAGTCCCTCTCTTCTGTTTGGGATCTATGGCTACACCTTC	CASSPSLLFGIYGYTF
few	TRBD1	TRBV5-1	TRBJ2-5	TGCGCCAGCAGCTTGGGGGACAGGGGCCAAGAGACCCAGTACTTC	CASSLGDRGQETQYF
NA	TRBD2	TRBV12-3/TRBV12-4	TRBJ2-5	TGTGCCAGCAGTCCCTCGAGGAGCGGGGTAGGAGAGACCCAGTACTTC	CASSPSRSGVGETQYF
many	TRBD2	TRBV2	TRBJ2-5	TGTGCCAGCAGTGGGGAGAGCGGGGGGGCCGAGACCCAGTACTTC	CASSGESGGAETQYF
many	NA	TRBV2	TRBJ1-4	TGTGCCAGCAGTGATAGAAACAGGGTTGGAAAACTGTTTTTT	CASSDRNRVGKLFF
many	TRBD1	TRBV29-1	TRBJ2-7	TGCAGCGTTGCTGGACAGGGTGGAAGTTACGAGCAGTACTTC	CSVAGQGGSYEQYF
many	TRBD2	TRBV7-6	TRBJ2-7	TGTGCCAGCAGCTTAGCTGGTGGTGCGGGAGGGCCGTGGGAGCAGTACTTC	CASSLAGGAGGPWEQYF
many	NA	TRBV19	TRBJ1-2	TGTGCCAGTAGTCGACCCTCAGTTGGGACGGAATACTATGGCTACACCTTC	CASSRPSVGTEYYGYTF
NA	NA	TRBV19	TRBJ2-3	TGTGCCTGGAGTGTACGCGGCTCAGATACGCAGTATTTT	CAWSVRGSDTQYF
many	NA	TRBV20-1	TRBJ2-7	TGCAGTGCTAGAGGGGGGAGACTCCCCTACGAGCAGTACTTC	CSARGGRLPYEQYF
NA	TRBD1	TRBV5-1	TRBJ1-2	TGCGCCAGCAGCCCGACCTCCGGGACAGGATATGGCTACACCTTC	CASSPTSGTGYGYTF
many	NA	TRBV29-1	TRBJ2-2	TGCAGCGTTGTAACAACTCAACCGAACACCGGGGAGCTGTTTTTT	CSVVTTQPNTGELFF
few	TRBD1	TRBV5-1	TRBJ1-3	TGCGCCAGCAGCTGGGACAGCTCTGGAAACACCATATATTTT	CASSWDSSGNTIYF
many	NA	TRBV7-9	TRBJ1-6	TGTGCCAGCAGCTGGGGGATCGATTCACCCCTCCACTTT	CASSWGIDSPLHF
many	NA	TRBV7-8	TRBJ1-4	TGTGCCAGCAGCTTAGGACAGAGGGAAAAACTGTTTTTT	CASSLGQREKLFF
NA	NA	TRBV5-6	TRBJ2-7	TGTGCCAGCAGCTTTCTAACGCCGGGACAGCAGTACTTC	CASSFLTPGQQYF
many	NA	TRBV29-1	TRBJ2-1	TGCAGCGTTTCGAACAATGAGCAGTTCTTC	CSVSNNEQFF
few	NA	TRBV9	TRBJ1-1	TGTGCCAGCAGCGTAGCCGGGCACACTGAAGCTTTCTTT	CASSVAGHTEAFF
few	NA	TRBV14	TRBJ1-2	TGTGCCAGCAGCCACCAAGAGAATGTTGGCTACACCTTC	CASSHQENVGYTF
many	TRBD1	TRBV10-3	TRBJ1-1	TGTGCCATCAGCCCGGGACAGATATTCAACACTGAAGCTTTCTTT	CAISPGQIFNTEAFF
many	NA	TRBV4-3	TRBJ1-5	TGCGCCAGCAGCCAAGGAACGGACGGGCAATGGCCCCAGCATTTT	CASSQGTDGQWPQHF
NA	NA	TRBV2	TRBJ1-3	TGTGCCAGCAATACACAGGGTACAGCCGGAAACACCATATATTTT	CASNTQGTAGNTIYF
NA	TRBD2	TRBV20-1	TRBJ2-7	TGCAGTGCTAGAGATATCCAGCGGGGGACCTACGAGCAGTACTTC	CSARDIQRGTYEQYF
few	TRBD2	TRBV2	TRBJ2-7	TGTGCCAGCAGCGCTACGACTAGCGGGGCTTACGAGCAGTACTTC	CASSATTSGAYEQYF
NA	NA	TRBV2	TRBJ1-5	TGTGCCAGCAGCACAGGGTCAGGTTACGAGCATTTT	CASSTGSGYEHF